What follows is one TCR beta chain and its context. What it binds is unknown. Germline CDR1 and CDR2: MGHRA and YSYEKL. Trimming removed 0 bases from V and 3 bases from J, with 18 bases in between. The CDR3 covers 19 residues. Using immunoSEQ multiplex PCR, the repertoire was profiled, and TCRdb retains in-frame clones only, with some absent. Of more than 2,000,000 clones in the sample, 90% to 95% were seen once. Recent vaccinations or acute infections were absent in the healthy HIV-negative adult donors. The data belong to a study of shared clonotypes between healthy human individuals. Study results and limitations: For naive CD4 cells, approximately 4.8% of clonotypes were shared across a handful of donors.

The sample consisted of naive CD4+ T cells sorted from blood. Subset reported: CD45RA+ positively selected. V is TRBV4-1 and J is TRBJ2-6; D unclear. The clonotype was recovered from a man between 18 and 35 years old in good health. The DNA for the CDR3 is TGCGCCAGCAGCCAAGATTTTGGCCAGTTAATACGTGGGGCCAACGTCCTGACTTTC. Residues: CASSQDFGQLIRGANVLTF.